This TCR beta chain was retrieved from a study of shared clonotypes between healthy human individuals. Study-level information: Participating donors consisted of a couple of women and a few men aged 18 to 49.

Into CD45RA+ naive and CD45RA-negative memory subsets, the CD4+ cells were split. V was pared by 0 bases and J by 5 bases, with 14 bases between. The V gene's germline CDR1 is SGHNT and CDR2 YYREEE (reference sequence). CDR3 length: 15 amino acids. Concerning this clone: Its antigen remains unidentified.

Overall study findings and caveats: Generation of non-shared clonotypes was less probable than generation of clonotypes shared by all four donors.

Assay used: immunoSEQ multiplex PCR; TCRdb lists only in-frame clones, some missing. The data hold 2.5 million or so clones, with more than 90% observed a single time. Sample: naive CD4+ T cells sorted from blood. Subset of the sample: CD45RA+ positively selected. V gene TRBV5-4 combines with J gene TRBJ1-2, with D maybe TRBD1 (5 bases). The source of this sequence is a man younger than 30 in good health. The chain's CDR3 is CASSLGVLGGYGYTF. CDR3 sequence (DNA): TGTGCCAGCAGCTTGGGAGTGCTTGGGGGTTATGGCTACACCTTC.